Listed below are T cell receptor beta chains from one sample, sequenced in a study of T cells after yellow fever vaccination. TCRdb used MiXCR to reprocess the 5' RACE reads, holding one entry per CDR3 protein. The data contain some 200,000 distinct CDR3 sequences, roughly 3% of them seen just once; the ten biggest clones take up 2.5% to 3.5%. Sequenced material: CD4+ T cells sorted from PBMCs, taken 10 days after the yellow fever booster vaccination. The source is a man aged 18-30 years who received the YFV17D yellow fever vaccine. The CDR3 runs from the conserved cysteine through the conserved F or W. The D gene is left open where the match is weak. A clone size is listed for some rows: how often the clone was seen (once, few, many), or a class if it is expanded.

clone_size: few; j_call: TRBJ1-5; v_call: TRBV20-1; d_call: -; cdr3_nt: TGCAGTGCTTCTCCTTCGCAGGGAATGAGCAATCAGCCCCAGCATTTT; cdr3_aa: CSASPSQGMSNQPQHF
clone_size: many; j_call: TRBJ2-3; v_call: TRBV28; d_call: -; cdr3_nt: TGTGCCAGCAGCTTATTTGGGGGATCCGCAGATACGCAGTATTTT; cdr3_aa: CASSLFGGSADTQYF
clone_size: -; j_call: TRBJ2-1; v_call: TRBV6-2/TRBV6-3; d_call: TRBD2; cdr3_nt: TGTGCCAGCAGCCTTAGCGGGGGGGCTTTTGCTGAGCAGTTCTTC; cdr3_aa: CASSLSGGAFAEQFF
clone_size: -; j_call: TRBJ1-3; v_call: TRBV10-3; d_call: TRBD1; cdr3_nt: TGTGCCATCAGTGAGGCGGGACAGGGGGCAGAGAGCGGAAACACCATATATTTT; cdr3_aa: CAISEAGQGAESGNTIYF
clone_size: -; j_call: TRBJ1-1; v_call: TRBV20-1; d_call: -; cdr3_nt: TGCAGTGCTAGACATTACACGGATGAAGCTTTCTTT; cdr3_aa: CSARHYTDEAFF
clone_size: few; j_call: TRBJ2-3; v_call: TRBV9; d_call: -; cdr3_nt: TGTGCCAGCAGCGCACACCAGAACCCCGCCACCACAGATACGCAGTATTTT; cdr3_aa: CASSAHQNPATTDTQYF
clone_size: few; j_call: TRBJ2-1; v_call: TRBV7-2; d_call: -; cdr3_nt: TGTGCCAGCAGCAAAACCCCCCAGGTTAGCAATGAGCAGTTCTTC; cdr3_aa: CASSKTPQVSNEQFF
clone_size: few; j_call: TRBJ2-5; v_call: TRBV5-4; d_call: TRBD2; cdr3_nt: TGTGCCAGCAGCGACAGACTAGCGGGGGGGCAGTACCAAGAGACCCAGTACTTC; cdr3_aa: CASSDRLAGGQYQETQYF
clone_size: many; j_call: TRBJ2-4; v_call: TRBV5-6; d_call: -; cdr3_nt: TGTGCCAGCTGCAAAGGGTCAACAGCCAAAAACATTCAGTACTTC; cdr3_aa: CASCKGSTAKNIQYF
clone_size: -; j_call: TRBJ2-1; v_call: TRBV12-3/TRBV12-4; d_call: -; cdr3_nt: TGTGCCAGCAGAGCTCCGGGCTCCTACAATGAGCAGTTCTTC; cdr3_aa: CASRAPGSYNEQFF
clone_size: few; j_call: TRBJ2-5; v_call: TRBV5-1; d_call: -; cdr3_nt: TGCGCCAGCAGCTTGGAAGCAGGTTGGGAGACCCAGTACTTC; cdr3_aa: CASSLEAGWETQYF
clone_size: many; j_call: TRBJ1-6; v_call: TRBV5-1; d_call: TRBD1; cdr3_nt: TGCGCCAGCAGCATCGGACAGGGCACCAATAATTCACCCCTCCACTTT; cdr3_aa: CASSIGQGTNNSPLHF
clone_size: many; j_call: TRBJ1-2; v_call: TRBV5-6; d_call: -; cdr3_nt: TGTGCCAGCACCCTGGTGGGGACACCTTATGGCTACACCTTC; cdr3_aa: CASTLVGTPYGYTF
clone_size: many; j_call: TRBJ1-2; v_call: TRBV9; d_call: TRBD1; cdr3_nt: TGTGCCAGCAGCGCCAGGGGGCTTTACTATGGCTACACCTTC; cdr3_aa: CASSARGLYYGYTF
clone_size: few; j_call: TRBJ1-1; v_call: TRBV3-1; d_call: TRBD1; cdr3_nt: TGTGCCAGCAGCCGTCGGACAGGCTGGGGGGCTGAAGCTTTCTTT; cdr3_aa: CASSRRTGWGAEAFF
clone_size: few; j_call: TRBJ2-3; v_call: TRBV20-1; d_call: TRBD2; cdr3_nt: TGCAGTGCCCACCGCAACCCGGGACTAGCGGTAGATACGCAGTATTTT; cdr3_aa: CSAHRNPGLAVDTQYF
clone_size: many; j_call: TRBJ2-4; v_call: TRBV2; d_call: TRBD1; cdr3_nt: TGTGCCAGCAACCTGGACAGGGGTGACATTCAGTACTTC; cdr3_aa: CASNLDRGDIQYF
clone_size: many; j_call: TRBJ1-2; v_call: TRBV20-1; d_call: -; cdr3_nt: TGCAGTGCTAGAGCGGCGGCGGGTTATGGCTACACCTTC; cdr3_aa: CSARAAAGYGYTF
clone_size: many; j_call: TRBJ2-5; v_call: TRBV9; d_call: -; cdr3_nt: TGTGCCAGCAGCACCGGGAGCCACCCTACGGAGACCCAGTACTTC; cdr3_aa: CASSTGSHPTETQYF
clone_size: many; j_call: TRBJ2-2; v_call: TRBV4-3; d_call: -; cdr3_nt: TGCGCCAGCAGCCAAGACCAGGGGTCGAACACCGGGGAGCTGTTTTTT; cdr3_aa: CASSQDQGSNTGELFF
clone_size: few; j_call: TRBJ2-3; v_call: TRBV9; d_call: -; cdr3_nt: TGTGCCAGCAGCGTAGGGACAGTAGTCACAGATACGCAGTATTTT; cdr3_aa: CASSVGTVVTDTQYF
clone_size: -; j_call: TRBJ1-5; v_call: TRBV12-3/TRBV12-4; d_call: -; cdr3_nt: TGTGCCAGCAGTTTCGCAGGGCGGGAGCCCCAGCATTTT; cdr3_aa: CASSFAGREPQHF
clone_size: many; j_call: TRBJ2-7; v_call: TRBV7-9; d_call: -; cdr3_nt: TGTGCCAGCAGCTTACTCGCAGGGAATGGGCAGTACTTC; cdr3_aa: CASSLLAGNGQYF
clone_size: -; j_call: TRBJ2-1; v_call: TRBV20-1; d_call: -; cdr3_nt: TGCAGTGCTAGAGATAGGTCAGAAGTAGAGCAGTTCTTC; cdr3_aa: CSARDRSEVEQFF
clone_size: few; j_call: TRBJ2-2; v_call: TRBV2; d_call: -; cdr3_nt: TGTGCCAGCAGTGAAGATCGCACCTCGAACACCGGGGAGCTGTTTTTT; cdr3_aa: CASSEDRTSNTGELFF
clone_size: many; j_call: TRBJ2-2; v_call: TRBV24-1; d_call: -; cdr3_nt: TGTGCCACCAGTGATAACAGGTCCGCGAACACCGGGGAGCTGTTTTTT; cdr3_aa: CATSDNRSANTGELFF
clone_size: few; j_call: TRBJ2-3; v_call: TRBV7-3; d_call: -; cdr3_nt: TGTGCCAGCAGCTTAATGGCTACTACAGATACGCAGTATTTT; cdr3_aa: CASSLMATTDTQYF